These 21 T cell receptor beta chains were all obtained from the same sample, sequenced in a study of Graves' ophthalmopathy and Graves' hyperthyroidism. RNA transcripts yielded amplified TCR beta CDR3 regions. HTBI-primed RT-PCR formed the first round, and a multiplex PCR formed the second. TCRdb reprocessed the multiplex PCR reads with MiXCR, giving one entry per CDR3 protein. Of roughly 480,000 distinct CDR3 sequences listed, around 14% were seen once; the top ten hold 8% to 10%. The sequenced sample consisted of blood. These receptors were collected from a woman aged 25 to 45 with Graves' ophthalmopathy.

This clonotype came up many times. The V and J genes are TRBV28 and TRBJ1-5; D remains ambiguous. The germline V gene has CDR1 MDHEN and CDR2 SYDVKM. The CDR3 length is 14 residues. Trimming took 6 bases from V and 5 from J, leaving 14 bases between them. CDR3 amino acids: CASSPKDWDQPQHF. The CDR3 nucleotides read TGTGCCAGCAGCCCTAAGGACTGGGATCAGCCCCAGCATTTT.

This clonotype has at least ten counts. The chain has TRBV15 and TRBJ2-7; tentatively, D is TRBD2 (5 bases). Germline values: CDR1 LNHNV, CDR2 YYDKDF (reference sequence). Trimming removed 4 bases at V and 2 bases at J, with 9 bases between. The CDR3 has 13 amino acids. CDR3 region: CATSKEVAYEQYF. Here the CDR3 DNA reads TGTGCCACCAGCAAGGAGGTTGCCTACGAGCAGTACTTC.

At least ten counts were recorded for this clonotype. V is TRBV11-1 and J is TRBJ2-7; D is uncertain. The CDR3 consists of 18 residues. V lost 3 bases, J lost 3 bases, and 24 bases lay in between. Germline V gives CDR1 SGHAT, CDR2 FQDESV (reference sequence). CDR3 sequence (DNA): TGTGCCAGCAGCTTGGCTCCCAGCGCTCCCGGACCAATCTACGAGCAGTACTTC. This encodes CASSLAPSAPGPIYEQYF.

This clonotype was found many times. V and J are TRBV7-9 and TRBJ1-2, with D unresolved. The CDR3 consists of 14 residues. Trimming took off 0 bases at V and 7 bases at J, with 12 bases between the two ends. CDR1 and CDR2 (germline): SEHNR, FQNEAQ (reference sequence). CDR3 residues: CASSLAFGEGGYTF. CDR3 coding DNA: TGTGCCAGCAGCTTAGCGTTTGGAGAAGGTGGCTACACCTTC.

This clonotype was found many times. This chain links TRBV29-1 with TRBJ1-1; 8 bases are a match to TRBD1. The trim removed 7 bases at V and 2 bases at J, leaving 6 bases unmatched. Germline CDR1 reads SQVTM; CDR2 reads ANQGSEA. The CDR3 runs to 13 residues. The CDR3 sequence is CSAPQGANTEAFF. For the CDR3, the DNA is TGCAGCGCCCCCCAGGGGGCAAACACTGAAGCTTTCTTT.

This clonotype was seen at least ten times. The chain joins TRBV24-1 to TRBJ2-2; D not resolved. The CDR3 length is 13 residues. Trimming shortened V by 9 bases and J by 5 bases, and 12 bases separated the two germline ends. Germline V lookup: CDR1 KGHDR, CDR2 SFDVKD. The CDR3 region has the DNA TGTGCCACCCCCCCCGACAAAACCGGGGAGCTGTTTTTT. Residues: CATPPDKTGELFF.

This clonotype was seen a few times. The V gene is TRBV3-1, the J gene TRBJ1-1; 8 nucleotides match TRBD1. Per germline, CDR1 LGHDT and CDR2 YNNKEL (reference sequence). The junction had 5 bases not matched to a gene; V was cut back by 1 base and J by 4 bases. This CDR3 region has 15 residues. CDR3 loop: CASSQGQGIGTEAFF. The DNA for the CDR3 is TGTGCCAGCAGCCAAGGACAGGGGATCGGCACTGAAGCTTTCTTT.

V usage is TRBV6-1 and J usage is TRBJ2-7; D is possibly TRBD1 (5 bases). The CDR3 contains 13 residues. V lost 2 bases and J lost 7, with 12 bases in between. The germline gives CDR1 MNHNS, CDR2 SASEGT. In nucleotides, the CDR3 is TGTGCCAGCAGTGAACAGGGATTGGGGGAGCAGTACTTC. Its protein is CASSEQGLGEQYF.

Ten or more counts support this clonotype. The rearrangement links TRBV20-1 to TRBJ1-6, with a tentative D call TRBD1 (6 bases). Germline-derived CDR1 and CDR2 are DFQATT and SNEGSKA (reference sequence). V lost 5 bases and J lost 7, with 18 bases in between. CDR3 length: 15 residues. In DNA form, the CDR3 reads TGCAGTGCTCGGGTTGACGGGGGCCGAAATTCACCCCTCCACTTT. Amino acids: CSARVDGGRNSPLHF.

This clonotype was recorded at least ten times. The chain joins TRBV19 to TRBJ1-5, with TRBD1 matching over 7 bases. CDR1 and CDR2 (germline): LNHDA, SQIVND (reference sequence). The CDR3 runs to 16 residues. V was pared by 5 bases and J by 1 base, with 8 bases of the junction left unmatched. The CDR3 sequence is CASSAGDRVSNQPQHF. The CDR3 coding sequence is TGTGCCAGTAGTGCCGGAGACAGGGTGAGCAATCAGCCCCAGCATTTT. The entire variable domain, with the rest obtained from reference TRBV19 and TRBJ1-5, is as follows: DGGITQSPKYLFRKEGQNVTLSCEQNLNHDAMYWYRQDPGQGLRLIYYSQIVNDFQKGDIAEGYSVSREKKESFPLTVTSAQKNPTAFYLCASSAGDRVSNQPQHFGDGTRLSIL.

The V and J genes are TRBV18 and TRBJ1-1, with D unclear. With 4 bases removed from V and 1 base from J, the gap between germline ends came to 13 bases. The length of the CDR3 is 15 residues. CDR1 is KGHSH, CDR2 LQKENI, per germline. CDR3 residues: CASSRTFPENTEAFF. The CDR3 bases are TGTGCCAGCTCACGTACCTTTCCGGAGAACACTGAAGCTTTCTTT.

This clonotype was picked up one time. The rearrangement links TRBV29-1 to TRBJ1-3; 7 bases agree with TRBD1. CDR3 length: 13 amino acids. The germline CDR1 and CDR2 sequences are SQVTM and ANQGSEA. J lost 2 bases, V lost 7 bases, and 5 bases had no gene match. DNA of the CDR3: TGCAGCGCCAAGACAGGGACTGGAAACACCATATATTTT. This encodes CSAKTGTGNTIYF.

This clonotype was seen repeatedly, ten times or more. The gene calls are TRBV10-1 and TRBJ1-2, with TRBD1 as a possible D gene (5 bases). Germline V CDR1 and CDR2: WNHNN, SYGVQD (reference sequence). CDR3 length: 15 residues. The V end was cut by 6 bases, the J end by 0 bases, with 14 bases between. CDR3: CASSTDRRANYGYTF. The CDR3, as DNA: TGCGCCAGCAGCACCGACAGACGAGCTAACTATGGCTACACCTTC.

This clonotype was detected many times. The genes are TRBV11-2 and TRBJ1-5; D possibly corresponds to TRBD1 (5 bases). V was shortened by 5 bases and J by 3 bases, with 14 bases between the two germline ends. The CDR3 is made up of 15 amino acids. Germline CDR1 is SGHAT and CDR2 is FQNNGV. In DNA, the CDR3 is TGTGCCAGCAGCCCCGTCCCGACAGACAATCAGCCCCAGCATTTT. This sequence encodes CASSPVPTDNQPQHF.

This clonotype was detected many times. This chain joins TRBV6-1 and TRBJ2-7; 7 nucleotides align to TRBD1. The CDR3 has 16 amino acids. V lost 0 bases and J lost 3; bases outside the gene matches: 8. Germline-derived CDR1 and CDR2 are MNHNS and SASEGT. In DNA form, the CDR3 reads TGTGCCAGCAGTGAAGCAGGGGGCGCCCTCATCTACGAGCAGTACTTC. It codes for CASSEAGGALIYEQYF.

About this clonotype: This may stem from a read error, because a much larger clone lies one nucleotide away. This CDR3 reads CSALNTEACF. For the CDR3, the DNA is TGCAGCGCTTTGAACACTGAAGCTTGCTTT. The rearrangement links TRBV29-1 to TRBJ1-1; D unclear. CDR1 and CDR2 (germline): SQVTM, ANQGSEA. The CDR3 loop spans 10 amino acids.

This clonotype was seen many times. J is TRBJ1-6 and V is TRBV6-1; D might be TRBD1 (5 bases). The CDR3 spans 13 residues. V lost 9 bases to trimming and J lost 4 bases, with 10 bases between them. Per the germline V gene, CDR1 is MNHNS and CDR2 is SASEGT. In DNA form, the CDR3 reads TGTGCCAGTCGGACAACTTATAATTCACCCCTCCACTTT. Its translation is CASRTTYNSPLHF.

CDR3 in DNA: TGCAGTGCTAGAGATAGGACGGGACGGAGGGAGACCCAGTACTTC. This sequence encodes CSARDRTGRRETQYF. J is TRBJ2-5 and V is TRBV20-1, with D perhaps assigned TRBD1 or TRBD2 (5 bases each). The CDR3 contains 15 residues. V was trimmed by 0 bases and J by 5 bases, leaving 16 bases between them. Germline assignment: CDR1 DFQATT and CDR2 SNEGSKA (reference sequence).

The V gene is TRBV5-1, the J gene TRBJ2-4; 8 nucleotides agree with TRBD1. This CDR3 has 15 amino acids. With 4 bases clipped from V and 6 bases from J, the junction kept 9 bases outside the gene matches. Germline CDR1 is SGHRS and CDR2 is YFSETQ. In DNA, the CDR3 is TGCGCCAGCAGCGGGGGACAGGAAAGGAGAAACATTCAGTACTTC. The encoded protein is CASSGGQERRNIQYF.

In this sample, this clonotype turned up many times. V usage is TRBV11-2 and J usage is TRBJ2-5, with TRBD1 matching 11 bases. The germline V gene encodes CDR1 SGHAT and CDR2 FQNNGV. The ends lost 4 bases at V and 4 bases at J; junction bases unmatched: 8. The CDR3 extends over 16 amino acids. Here the CDR3 DNA reads TGTGCCAGCAGCTCTCGGACAGGGGGCTTGGGAGAGACCCAGTACTTC. Amino acids: CASSSRTGGLGETQYF. Filled out from reference TRBV11-2 and TRBJ2-5, the complete variable domain reads EAGVAQSPRYKIIEKRQSVAFWCNPISGHATLYWYQQILGQGPKLLIQFQNNGVVDDSQLPKDRFSAERLKGVDSTLKIQPAKLEDSAVYLCASSSRTGGLGETQYFGPGTRLLVL.

There are a few counts of this clonotype. The gene calls are TRBV19 and TRBJ1-5, with unresolved D. V was clipped by 7 bases and J by 9 bases, with 16 bases between them. Germline CDR1 LNHDA, CDR2 SQIVND (reference sequence). This CDR3 has 13 amino acids. DNA for the CDR3: TGTGCCAGTATGGACGGTGGGTTGTGGCCCCAGCATTTT. This translates into CASMDGGLWPQHF.